The source of this T cell receptor beta chain is a study of vaccination and CD4 T cells after COVID-19. This clonotype was seen a handful of times. Its antigen is not known. From germline, CDR1 is MNHEY and CDR2 SVGAGI. The CDR3 length is 15 residues. V lost 0 bases and J 6 bases, leaving 14 bases between the germline ends. Scientists ran DNA taken from cultured CD4+ T cells through the Oncomine TCR Beta short-read assay for sequencing. TCRdb used MiXCR to reprocess the PCR reads, holding one entry per CDR3 protein. The sample holds tens of thousands of distinct CDR3 sequences; about 40% are singletons and the top ten take about 5%. Documented treatment: roughly 10-day PBMC culture with coronavirus spike peptide pools or control peptides (ViraFEST assay). Days 3 and 7 saw half the medium swapped for fresh IL-2 medium.

Here the sequenced sample was CD4+ T cells from blood, cultured in vitro, taken before SARS-CoV-2 vaccination. The TCR comes from a human donor who had recovered from COVID-19. The gene calls are TRBV6-5 and TRBJ1-2, with D unresolved. CDR3 sequence (DNA): TGTGCCAGCAGTTACTCGCAGGCAACCGGGGATGGCTACACCTTC. Its protein product is CASSYSQATGDGYTF.